The rows below give T cell receptor beta chains drawn from one sample of a study of control samples from healthy donors and cancer patients. Generated by immunoSEQ multiplex PCR, the TCRdb table keeps only in-frame clones and is missing some. The data hold about 30,000 clones, with 91% observed a single time. Sequencing was carried out using PBMCs. The receptors shown here come from a man aged 45 to 65 with lung cancer. CDR3s include the opening cysteine and the closing phenylalanine or tryptophan. The order of the fields is J gene, V gene, clone size, CDR3 length, D gene, CDR3 DNA, CDR3 protein. D genes are given only for firm matches. Clone size is given for some rows only: seen once, a few or many times, or a class if the clone is expanded.

J: TRBJ2-7; V: TRBV5-1; size: NA; length: 15; D: TRBD2; DNA: TGCGCCAGCAGGAGACCGGGACTAGAGACTACCGAGCAGTACTTC; CDR3: CASRRPGLETTEQYF
J: TRBJ2-7; V: TRBV5-1; size: once; length: 15; D: NA; DNA: TGCGCCAGCTGCGAGGGGGAGGCCCCAACCTACGAGCAGTACTTC; CDR3: CASCEGEAPTYEQYF
J: TRBJ2-2; V: TRBV25-1; size: NA; length: 13; D: NA; DNA: TGTGCCAGCAGTCCCCCTAACACCGGGGAGCTGTTTTTT; CDR3: CASSPPNTGELFF
J: TRBJ1-2; V: TRBV28; size: NA; length: 17; D: TRBD1; DNA: TGTGCCAGCAGTTCCGGGACAGGGGGCGATTTAGACTATGGCTACACCTTC; CDR3: CASSSGTGGDLDYGYTF
J: TRBJ2-4; V: TRBV3-1/TRBV3-2; size: NA; length: 16; D: TRBD1; DNA: TGTGCCAGCAGCACCCGGGACAGATTAGCCAAAAACATTCAGTACTTC; CDR3: CASSTRDRLAKNIQYF
J: TRBJ1-5; V: TRBV28; size: NA; length: 18; D: NA; DNA: TGTGCCAGCAGTGGAATAGGATCTAACGTTAATAGCAATCAGCCCCAGCATTTT; CDR3: CASSGIGSNVNSNQPQHF
J: TRBJ1-1; V: TRBV19; size: once; length: 13; D: TRBD1; DNA: TGTGCCAGTAAGGACAGGCCGAATACTGAAGCTTTCTTT; CDR3: CASKDRPNTEAFF
J: TRBJ1-1; V: TRBV7-2; size: NA; length: 14; D: NA; DNA: TGTGCCAGCAGCTTAACCTTCAGGAACACTGAAGCTTTCTTT; CDR3: CASSLTFRNTEAFF
J: TRBJ2-2; V: TRBV19; size: NA; length: 16; D: NA; DNA: TGTGCCAGTGGGTGGGCGGGACAGACGAACACCGGGGAGCTGTTTTTT; CDR3: CASGWAGQTNTGELFF
J: TRBJ2-7; V: TRBV6-5; size: NA; length: 13; D: NA; DNA: TGTGCCAGTAGTATGGGGGCCGTCTACGAGCAGTACTTC; CDR3: CASSMGAVYEQYF
J: TRBJ1-2; V: TRBV19; size: NA; length: 15; D: TRBD1; DNA: TGTGCCAGTAGTATAGCCAGGGGGCGTAACTATGGCTACACCTTC; CDR3: CASSIARGRNYGYTF
J: TRBJ2-3; V: TRBV19; size: once; length: 12; D: NA; DNA: TGTGCCAGTACCGGGGGCACAGATACGCAGTATTTT; CDR3: CASTGGTDTQYF